What follows describes a single T cell receptor beta chain. Its antigen remains unknown. The sample comes from a study of cytomegalovirus exposure and HLA in healthy donors. 13 Jbeta primers and 60 Vbeta primers were used for the PCR. The protocol was immunoSEQ multiplex PCR, while the TCRdb copy is restricted to in-frame clones and leaves out a portion. The repertoire holds some 61,000 clones, with roughly four fifths as singletons. Points from the study as a whole: The study recorded about 150 TCR beta chains that were cytomegalovirus-associated. 87-base-pair reads could not separate some V segments, including TRBV6-2 and TRBV6-3. Several of the most significant clusters were apparently associated with common viral pathogens in a later analysis. For most TCR beta V segments, an earlier analysis put the productive rate at about 87% or about 30% of the time.

V gave up 7 bases and J gave up 0 bases, with 13 bases separating them. Germline values: CDR1 SEHNR, CDR2 FQNEAQ (reference sequence). The CDR3 runs 15 residues. This clonotype was obtained from a human donor in good health. J is TRBJ2-1 and V is TRBV7-9, with D perhaps TRBD2 (5 bases). Sequencing used PBMCs. CDR3 DNA sequence: TGTGCCAGCAAGAGGAATAGCGCCTCCTACAATGAGCAGTTCTTC. Its protein product is CASKRNSASYNEQFF.